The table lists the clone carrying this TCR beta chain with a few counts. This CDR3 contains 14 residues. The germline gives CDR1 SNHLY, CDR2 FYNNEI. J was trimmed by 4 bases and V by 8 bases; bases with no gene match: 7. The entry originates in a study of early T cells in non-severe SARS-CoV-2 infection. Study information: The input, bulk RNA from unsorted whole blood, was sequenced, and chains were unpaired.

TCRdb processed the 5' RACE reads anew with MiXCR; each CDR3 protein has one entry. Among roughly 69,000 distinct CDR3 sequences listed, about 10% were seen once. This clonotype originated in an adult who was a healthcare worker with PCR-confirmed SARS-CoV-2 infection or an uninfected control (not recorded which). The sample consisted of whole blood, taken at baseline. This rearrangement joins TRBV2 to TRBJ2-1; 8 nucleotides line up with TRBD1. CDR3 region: CASHLTGDYNEQFF. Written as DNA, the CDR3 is TGTGCCAGCCATTTGACAGGGGATTACAATGAGCAGTTCTTC.